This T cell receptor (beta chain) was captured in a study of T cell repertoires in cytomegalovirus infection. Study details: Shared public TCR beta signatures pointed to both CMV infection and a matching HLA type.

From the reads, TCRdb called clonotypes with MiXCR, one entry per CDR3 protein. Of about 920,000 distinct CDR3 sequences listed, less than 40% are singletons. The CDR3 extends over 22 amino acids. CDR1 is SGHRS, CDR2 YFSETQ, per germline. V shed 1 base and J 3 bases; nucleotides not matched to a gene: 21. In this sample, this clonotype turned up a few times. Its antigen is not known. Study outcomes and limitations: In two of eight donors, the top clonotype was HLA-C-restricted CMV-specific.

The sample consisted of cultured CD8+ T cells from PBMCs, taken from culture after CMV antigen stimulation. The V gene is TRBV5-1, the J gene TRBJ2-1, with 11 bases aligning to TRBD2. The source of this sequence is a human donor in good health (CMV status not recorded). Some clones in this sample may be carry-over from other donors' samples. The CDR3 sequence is CASSLQGALVTSGGRDYNEQFF. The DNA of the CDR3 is TGCGCCAGCAGCTTGCAGGGGGCTCTGGTTACTAGCGGGGGCCGCGACTACAATGAGCAGTTCTTC.